The table lists the clone carrying this T cell receptor (beta chain) with a count of one. The treatment here: randomized to nivolumab then ipilimumab (arm A) or the reverse (arm B). Libraries were prepared by immunoSEQ multiplex PCR; TCRdb keeps only in-frame clonotypes and omits some of them. Found here are about 28,000 clones, approximately 88% of them singletons; the top ten hold 14%. The source of the sample is a study of sequential checkpoint blockade in melanoma. For the study at large: Randomization was 1:1 between first-line nivolumab→ipilimumab and ipilimumab→nivolumab.

The CDR3 totals 15 residues. The V gene's germline CDR1 is SGHRS and CDR2 YFSETQ. Trimming cost V 7 bases and J 9 bases, with 22 bases left between them. This receptor was obtained from a human donor with melanoma. Sequences were derived from CD8+ T cells sorted from blood (inferred from file names), sampled from a patient given nivolumab and ipilimumab in sequence. The chain is built from TRBV5-1 and TRBJ2-2; tentative D call: TRBD1 (6 bases). CDR3 DNA sequence: TGCGCCAGCGGATCTTCGACAGGAGTGCACCGGGAGCTGTTTTTT. Translated, it gives CASGSSTGVHRELFF.